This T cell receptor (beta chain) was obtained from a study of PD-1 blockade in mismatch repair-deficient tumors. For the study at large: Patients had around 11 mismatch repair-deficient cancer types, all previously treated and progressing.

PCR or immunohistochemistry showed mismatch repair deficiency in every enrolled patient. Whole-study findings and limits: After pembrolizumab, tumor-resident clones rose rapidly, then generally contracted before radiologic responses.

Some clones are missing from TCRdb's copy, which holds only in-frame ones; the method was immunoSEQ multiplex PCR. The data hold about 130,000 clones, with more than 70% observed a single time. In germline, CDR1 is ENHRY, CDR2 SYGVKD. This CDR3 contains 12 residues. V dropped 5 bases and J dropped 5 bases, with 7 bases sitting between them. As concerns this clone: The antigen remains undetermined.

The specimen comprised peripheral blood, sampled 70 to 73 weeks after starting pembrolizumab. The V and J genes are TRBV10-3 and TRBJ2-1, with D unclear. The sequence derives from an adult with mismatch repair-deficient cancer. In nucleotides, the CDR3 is TGTGCCATCAGTCCTTCAGACAATGAGCAGTTCTTC. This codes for CAISPSDNEQFF.